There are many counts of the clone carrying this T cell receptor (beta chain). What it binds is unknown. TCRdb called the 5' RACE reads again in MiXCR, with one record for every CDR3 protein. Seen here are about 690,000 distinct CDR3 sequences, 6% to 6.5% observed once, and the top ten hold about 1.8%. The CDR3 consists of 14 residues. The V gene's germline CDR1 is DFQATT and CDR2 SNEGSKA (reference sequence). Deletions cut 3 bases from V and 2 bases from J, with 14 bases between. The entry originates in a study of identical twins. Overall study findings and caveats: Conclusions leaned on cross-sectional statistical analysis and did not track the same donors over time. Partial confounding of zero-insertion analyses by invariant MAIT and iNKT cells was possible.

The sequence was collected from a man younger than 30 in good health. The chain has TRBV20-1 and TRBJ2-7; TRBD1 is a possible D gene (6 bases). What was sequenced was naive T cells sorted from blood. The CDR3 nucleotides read TGCAGTGCTAGGGACAGCGATTCGACCTACGAGCAGTACTTC. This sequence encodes CSARDSDSTYEQYF.